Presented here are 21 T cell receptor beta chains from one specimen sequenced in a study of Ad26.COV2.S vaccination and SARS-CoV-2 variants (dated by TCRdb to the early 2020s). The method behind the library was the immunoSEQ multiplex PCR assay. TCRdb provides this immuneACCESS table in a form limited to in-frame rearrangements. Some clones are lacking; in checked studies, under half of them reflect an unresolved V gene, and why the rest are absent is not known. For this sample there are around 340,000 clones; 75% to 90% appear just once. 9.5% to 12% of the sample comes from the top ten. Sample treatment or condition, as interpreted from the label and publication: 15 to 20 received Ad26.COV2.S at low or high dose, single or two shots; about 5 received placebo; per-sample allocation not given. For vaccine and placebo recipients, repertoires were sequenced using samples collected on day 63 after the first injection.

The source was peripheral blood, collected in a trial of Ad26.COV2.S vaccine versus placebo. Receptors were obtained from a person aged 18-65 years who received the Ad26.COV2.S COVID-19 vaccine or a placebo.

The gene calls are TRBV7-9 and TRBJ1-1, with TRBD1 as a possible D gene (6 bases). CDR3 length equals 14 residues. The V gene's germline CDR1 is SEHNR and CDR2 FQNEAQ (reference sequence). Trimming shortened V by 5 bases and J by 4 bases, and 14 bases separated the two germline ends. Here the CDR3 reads CASSPQGKATEAFF. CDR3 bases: TGTGCCAGCAGCCCACAGGGAAAGGCCACTGAAGCTTTCTTT. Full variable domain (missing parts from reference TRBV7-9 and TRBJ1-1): DTGVSQNPRHKITKRGQNVTFRCDPISEHNRLYWYRQTLGQGPEFLTYFQNEAQLEKSRLLSDRFSAERPKGSFSTLEIQRTEQGDSAMYLCASSPQGKATEAFFGQGTRLTVV.

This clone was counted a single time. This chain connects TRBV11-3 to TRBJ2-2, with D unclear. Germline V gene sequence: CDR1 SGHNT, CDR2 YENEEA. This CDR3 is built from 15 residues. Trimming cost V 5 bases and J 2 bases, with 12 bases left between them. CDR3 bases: TGTGCCAGCAGCGCCGGCTACTTTAACACCGGGGAGCTGTTTTTT. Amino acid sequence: CASSAGYFNTGELFF.

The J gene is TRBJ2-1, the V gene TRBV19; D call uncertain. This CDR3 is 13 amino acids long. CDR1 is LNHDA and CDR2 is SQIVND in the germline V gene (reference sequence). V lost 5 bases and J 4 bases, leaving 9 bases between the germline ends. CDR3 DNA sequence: TGTGCCAGTAGTCGGTCGGTTTACAATGAGCAGTTCTTC. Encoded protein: CASSRSVYNEQFF. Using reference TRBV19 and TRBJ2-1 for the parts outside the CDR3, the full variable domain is DGGITQSPKYLFRKEGQNVTLSCEQNLNHDAMYWYRQDPGQGLRLIYYSQIVNDFQKGDIAEGYSVSREKKESFPLTVTSAQKNPTAFYLCASSRSVYNEQFFGPGTRLTVL.

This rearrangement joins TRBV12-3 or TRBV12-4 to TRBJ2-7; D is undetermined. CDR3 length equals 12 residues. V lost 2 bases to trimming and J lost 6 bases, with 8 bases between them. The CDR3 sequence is CASSLLAGEQYF. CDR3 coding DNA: TGTGCCAGCAGTTTACTCGCCGGCGAGCAGTACTTC.

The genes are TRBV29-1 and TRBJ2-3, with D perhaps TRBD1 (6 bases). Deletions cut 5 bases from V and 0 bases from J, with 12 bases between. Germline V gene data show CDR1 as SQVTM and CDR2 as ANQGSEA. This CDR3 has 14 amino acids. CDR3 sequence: CSVTGRGSTDTQYF. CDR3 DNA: TGCAGCGTTACAGGAAGGGGGAGCACAGATACGCAGTATTTT.

In nucleotides, the CDR3 is TGTGCCAGCAGCCCTCGGGCAGATCAAGAGACCCAGTACTTC. Translated, it gives CASSPRADQETQYF. The rearrangement links TRBV4-2 to TRBJ2-5; D unresolved. Germline V lookup: CDR1 LGHNA, CDR2 YNFKEQ. V lost 4 bases and J lost 2, with 11 bases in between. CDR3 length equals 14 residues.

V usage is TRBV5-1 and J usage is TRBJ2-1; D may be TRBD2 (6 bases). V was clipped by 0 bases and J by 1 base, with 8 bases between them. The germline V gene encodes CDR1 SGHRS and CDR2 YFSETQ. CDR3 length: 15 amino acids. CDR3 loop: CASSLVSGSYNEQFF. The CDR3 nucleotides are TGCGCCAGCAGCTTGGTCAGCGGGTCCTACAATGAGCAGTTCTTC.

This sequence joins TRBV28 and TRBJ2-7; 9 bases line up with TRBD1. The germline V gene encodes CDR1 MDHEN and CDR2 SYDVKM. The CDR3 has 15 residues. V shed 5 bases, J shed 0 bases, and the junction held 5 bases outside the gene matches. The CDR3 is CASSPQGASSYEQYF. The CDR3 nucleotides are TGTGCCAGCAGTCCACAGGGGGCGAGCTCCTACGAGCAGTACTTC.

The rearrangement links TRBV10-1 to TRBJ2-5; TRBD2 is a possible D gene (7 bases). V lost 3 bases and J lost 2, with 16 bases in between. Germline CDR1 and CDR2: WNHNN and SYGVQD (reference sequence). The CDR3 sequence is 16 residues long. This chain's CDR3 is CASSEGGASLQETQYF. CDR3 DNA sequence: TGCGCCAGCAGTGAAGGGGGGGCGAGCTTGCAAGAGACCCAGTACTTC.

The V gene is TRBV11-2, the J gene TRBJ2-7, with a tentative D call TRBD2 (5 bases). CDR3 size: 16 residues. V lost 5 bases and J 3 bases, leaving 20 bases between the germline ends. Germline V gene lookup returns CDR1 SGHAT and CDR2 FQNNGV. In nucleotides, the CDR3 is TGTGCCAGCAGCCCTAGGGTCAAGGAAGCGGTCTACGAGCAGTACTTC. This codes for CASSPRVKEAVYEQYF. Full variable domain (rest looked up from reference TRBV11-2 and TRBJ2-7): EAGVAQSPRYKIIEKRQSVAFWCNPISGHATLYWYQQILGQGPKLLIQFQNNGVVDDSQLPKDRFSAERLKGVDSTLKIQPAKLEDSAVYLCASSPRVKEAVYEQYFGPGTRLTVT.

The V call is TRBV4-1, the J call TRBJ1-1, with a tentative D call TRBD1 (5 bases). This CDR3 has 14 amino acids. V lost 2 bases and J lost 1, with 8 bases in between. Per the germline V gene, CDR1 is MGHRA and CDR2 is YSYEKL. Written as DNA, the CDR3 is TGCGCCAGCAGCCAATGGAGGGGGAACACTGAAGCTTTCTTT. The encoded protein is CASSQWRGNTEAFF.

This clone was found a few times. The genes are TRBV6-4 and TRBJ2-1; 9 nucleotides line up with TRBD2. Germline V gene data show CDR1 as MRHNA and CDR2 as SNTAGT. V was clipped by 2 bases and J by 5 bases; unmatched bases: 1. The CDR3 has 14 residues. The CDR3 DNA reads TGTGCCAGCAGTGACGGGACTAGCCACAATGAGCAGTTCTTC. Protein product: CASSDGTSHNEQFF.

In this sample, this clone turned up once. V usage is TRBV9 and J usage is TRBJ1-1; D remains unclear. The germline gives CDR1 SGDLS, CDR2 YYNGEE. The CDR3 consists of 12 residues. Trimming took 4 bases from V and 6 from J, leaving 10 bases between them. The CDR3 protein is CASSRDGAEAFF. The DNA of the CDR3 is TGTGCCAGCAGCCGTGATGGCGCTGAAGCTTTCTTT.

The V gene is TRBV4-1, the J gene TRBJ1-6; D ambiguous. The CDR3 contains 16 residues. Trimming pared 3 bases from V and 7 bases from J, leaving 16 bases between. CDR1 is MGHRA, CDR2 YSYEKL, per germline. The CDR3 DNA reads TGCGCCAGCAGCCAGTACCCAACGGGAGGGAATTCACCCCTCCACTTT. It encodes CASSQYPTGGNSPLHF.

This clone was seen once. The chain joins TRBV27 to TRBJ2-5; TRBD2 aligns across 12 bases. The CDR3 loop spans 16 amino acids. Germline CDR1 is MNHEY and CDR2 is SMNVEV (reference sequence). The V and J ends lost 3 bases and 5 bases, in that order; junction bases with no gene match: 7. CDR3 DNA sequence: TGTGCCAGCAGTTTGACTAGCGGGGGCCTCCGGGAGACCCAGTACTTC. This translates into CASSLTSGGLRETQYF.

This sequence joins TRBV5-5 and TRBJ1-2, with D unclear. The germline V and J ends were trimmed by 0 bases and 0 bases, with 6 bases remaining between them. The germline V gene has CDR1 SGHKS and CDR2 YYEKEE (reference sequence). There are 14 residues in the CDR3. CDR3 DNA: TGTGCCAGCAGCTTGGAGGTATCTAACTATGGCTACACCTTC. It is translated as CASSLEVSNYGYTF.

The CDR3 DNA reads TGTGCCAGCAGCTTCTTTCCAGGGGAGGAAAAACTGTTTTTT. Its protein is CASSFFPGEEKLFF. The chain recombines TRBV7-2 with TRBJ1-4; tentative D call: TRBD1 (6 bases). Germline values: CDR1 SGHTA, CDR2 FQGNSA. This CDR3 has 14 amino acids. V was shortened by 3 bases and J by 8 bases, with 13 bases between the two germline ends. Full variable domain (remainder filled in from reference TRBV7-2 and TRBJ1-4): GAGVSQSPSNKVTEKGKDVELRCDPISGHTALYWYRQSLGQGLEFLIYFQGNSAPDKSGLPSDRFSAERTGGSVSTLTIQRTQQEDSAVYLCASSFFPGEEKLFFGSGTQLSVL.

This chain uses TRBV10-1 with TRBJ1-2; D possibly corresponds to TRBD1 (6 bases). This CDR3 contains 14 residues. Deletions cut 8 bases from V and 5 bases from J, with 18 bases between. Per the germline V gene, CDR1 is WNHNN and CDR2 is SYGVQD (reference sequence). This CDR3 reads CASGSNRVAYGYTF. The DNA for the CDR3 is TGCGCCAGCGGATCTAACAGGGTAGCTTATGGCTACACCTTC.

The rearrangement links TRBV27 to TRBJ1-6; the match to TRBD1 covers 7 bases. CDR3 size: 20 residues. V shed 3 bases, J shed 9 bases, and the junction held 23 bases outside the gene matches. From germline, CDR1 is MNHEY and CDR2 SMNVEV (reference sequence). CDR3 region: CASSFPHDRGGIEVSSPLHF. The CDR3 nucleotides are TGTGCCAGCAGTTTTCCCCATGACAGAGGGGGCATCGAAGTCAGTTCACCCCTCCACTTT.

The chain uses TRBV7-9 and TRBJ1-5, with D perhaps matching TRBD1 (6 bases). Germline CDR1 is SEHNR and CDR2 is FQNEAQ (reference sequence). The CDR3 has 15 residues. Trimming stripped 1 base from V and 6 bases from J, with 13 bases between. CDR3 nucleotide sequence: TGTGCCAGCAGCTTAGATCAGGGGTGGGGTCAGCCCCAGCATTTT. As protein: CASSLDQGWGQPQHF.

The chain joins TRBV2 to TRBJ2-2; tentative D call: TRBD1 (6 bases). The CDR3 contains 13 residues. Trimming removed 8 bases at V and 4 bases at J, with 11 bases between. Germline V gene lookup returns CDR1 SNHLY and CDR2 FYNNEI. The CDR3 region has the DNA TGTGCCAGCTCGCAGGACAGCACCGGGGAGCTGTTTTTT. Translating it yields CASSQDSTGELFF.